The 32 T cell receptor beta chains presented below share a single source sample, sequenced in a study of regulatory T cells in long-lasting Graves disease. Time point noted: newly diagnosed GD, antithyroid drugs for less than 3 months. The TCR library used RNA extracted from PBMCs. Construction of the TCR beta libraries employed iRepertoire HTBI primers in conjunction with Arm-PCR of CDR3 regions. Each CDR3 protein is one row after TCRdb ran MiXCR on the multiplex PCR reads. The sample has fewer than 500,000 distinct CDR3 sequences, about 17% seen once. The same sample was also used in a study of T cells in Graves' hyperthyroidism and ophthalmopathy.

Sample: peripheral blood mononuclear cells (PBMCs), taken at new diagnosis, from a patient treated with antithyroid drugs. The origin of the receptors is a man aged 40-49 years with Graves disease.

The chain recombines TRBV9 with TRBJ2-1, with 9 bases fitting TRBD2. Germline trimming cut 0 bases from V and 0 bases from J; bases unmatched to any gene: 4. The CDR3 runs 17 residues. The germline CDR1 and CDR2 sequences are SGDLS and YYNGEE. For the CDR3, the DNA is TGTGCCAGCAGCGTAGAATTAGCGGGAGTCTCCTACAATGAGCAGTTCTTC. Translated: CASSVELAGVSYNEQFF.

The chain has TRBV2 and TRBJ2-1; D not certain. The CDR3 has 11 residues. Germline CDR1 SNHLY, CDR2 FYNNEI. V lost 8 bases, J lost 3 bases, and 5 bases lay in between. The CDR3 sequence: CASRFYNEQFF. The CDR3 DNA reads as TGTGCCAGCCGGTTCTACAATGAGCAGTTCTTC.

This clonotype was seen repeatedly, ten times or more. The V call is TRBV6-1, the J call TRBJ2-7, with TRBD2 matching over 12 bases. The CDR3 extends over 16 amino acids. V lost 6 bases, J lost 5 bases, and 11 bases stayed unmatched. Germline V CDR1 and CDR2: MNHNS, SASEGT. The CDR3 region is CASSAVKTSGRNEQYF. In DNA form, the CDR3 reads TGTGCCAGCAGCGCTGTAAAGACTAGCGGGAGAAACGAGCAGTACTTC.

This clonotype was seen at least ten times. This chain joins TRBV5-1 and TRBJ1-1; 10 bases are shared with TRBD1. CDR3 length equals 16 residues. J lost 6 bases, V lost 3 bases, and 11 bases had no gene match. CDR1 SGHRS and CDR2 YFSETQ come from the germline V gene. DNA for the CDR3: TGCGCCAGCAGCTCGTCCCGGGACAGGGGTTCCTCTGAAGCTTTCTTT. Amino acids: CASSSSRDRGSSEAFF.

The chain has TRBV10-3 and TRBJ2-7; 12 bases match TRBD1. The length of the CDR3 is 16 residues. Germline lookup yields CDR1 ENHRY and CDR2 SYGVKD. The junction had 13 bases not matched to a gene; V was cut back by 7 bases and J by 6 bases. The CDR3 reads CAITPGQGARACEQYF. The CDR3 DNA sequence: TGTGCCATCACGCCGGGACAGGGGGCGAGGGCCTGCGAGCAGTACTTC.

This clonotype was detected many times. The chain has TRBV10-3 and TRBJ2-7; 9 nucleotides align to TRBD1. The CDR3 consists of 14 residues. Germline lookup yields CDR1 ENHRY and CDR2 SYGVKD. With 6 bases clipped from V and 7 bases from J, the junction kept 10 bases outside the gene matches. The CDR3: CAIRDRDRVQEQYF. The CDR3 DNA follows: TGTGCCATCAGGGACCGGGACAGGGTTCAAGAGCAGTACTTC.

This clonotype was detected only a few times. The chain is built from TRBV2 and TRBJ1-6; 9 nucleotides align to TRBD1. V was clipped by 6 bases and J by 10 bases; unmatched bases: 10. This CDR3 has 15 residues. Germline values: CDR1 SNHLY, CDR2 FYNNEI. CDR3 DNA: TGTGCCAGCAGCGGACAGGGGATTTTAGGGTCACCCCTCCACTTT. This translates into CASSGQGILGSPLHF.

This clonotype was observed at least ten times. The CDR3 loop reads CSVPGELQSYEQYF. In DNA form, the CDR3 reads TGCAGTGTTCCCGGGGAGCTCCAGTCCTACGAGCAGTACTTC. V usage is TRBV20-1 and J usage is TRBJ2-7; D is perhaps TRBD2 (5 bases). The germline V and J ends were trimmed by 7 bases and 1 base, with 17 bases remaining between them. The CDR3 covers 14 residues. Per germline, CDR1 DFQATT and CDR2 SNEGSKA (reference sequence).

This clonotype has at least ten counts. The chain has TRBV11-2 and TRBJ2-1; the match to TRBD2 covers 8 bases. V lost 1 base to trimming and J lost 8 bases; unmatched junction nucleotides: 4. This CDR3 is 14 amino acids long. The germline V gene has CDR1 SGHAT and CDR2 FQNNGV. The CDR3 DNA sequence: TGTGCCAGCAGCTTAGCGGGAGGGTACGATGAGCAGTTCTTC. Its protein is CASSLAGGYDEQFF.

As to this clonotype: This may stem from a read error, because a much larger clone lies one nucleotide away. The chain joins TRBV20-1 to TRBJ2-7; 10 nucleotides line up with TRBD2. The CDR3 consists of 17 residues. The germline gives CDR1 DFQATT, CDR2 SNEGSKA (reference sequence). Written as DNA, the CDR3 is TGCAGTGCTAGTGCCCGGGGGAGCGGGAGGGCCATCTACGAGCAGCACTTC. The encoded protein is CSASARGSGRAIYEQHF.

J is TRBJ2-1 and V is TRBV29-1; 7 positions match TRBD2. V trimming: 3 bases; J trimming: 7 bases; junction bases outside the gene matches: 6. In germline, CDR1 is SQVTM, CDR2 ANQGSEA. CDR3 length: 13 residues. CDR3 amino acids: CSVDGGSLNEQFF. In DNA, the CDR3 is TGCAGCGTTGACGGCGGGAGTCTAAATGAGCAGTTCTTC.

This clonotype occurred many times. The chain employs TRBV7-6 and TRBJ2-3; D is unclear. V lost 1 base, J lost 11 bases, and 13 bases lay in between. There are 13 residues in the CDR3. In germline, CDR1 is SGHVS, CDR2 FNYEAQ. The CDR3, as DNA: TGTGCCAGCAGCTTAGGAGGAGACATTGGGCAGTATTTT. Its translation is CASSLGGDIGQYF.

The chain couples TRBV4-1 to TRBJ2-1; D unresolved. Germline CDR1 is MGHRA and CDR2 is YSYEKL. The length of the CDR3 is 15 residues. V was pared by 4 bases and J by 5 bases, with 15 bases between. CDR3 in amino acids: CASSLNPGKNNEQFF. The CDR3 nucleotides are TGCGCCAGCAGCCTTAACCCGGGCAAAAACAATGAGCAGTTCTTC.

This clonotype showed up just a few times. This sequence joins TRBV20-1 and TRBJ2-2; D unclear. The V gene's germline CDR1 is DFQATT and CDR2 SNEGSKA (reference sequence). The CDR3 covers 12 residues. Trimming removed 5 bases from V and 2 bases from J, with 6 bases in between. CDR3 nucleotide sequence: TGCAGTGCTCCAACCAACACCGGGGAGCTGTTTTTT. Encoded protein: CSAPTNTGELFF.

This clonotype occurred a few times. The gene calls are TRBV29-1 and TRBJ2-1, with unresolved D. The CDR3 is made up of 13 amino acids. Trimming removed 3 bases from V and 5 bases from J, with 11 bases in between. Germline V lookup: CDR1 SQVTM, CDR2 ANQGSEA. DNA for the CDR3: TGCAGCGTTGACGGCGGATTGCACAATGAGCAGTTCTTC. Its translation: CSVDGGLHNEQFF.

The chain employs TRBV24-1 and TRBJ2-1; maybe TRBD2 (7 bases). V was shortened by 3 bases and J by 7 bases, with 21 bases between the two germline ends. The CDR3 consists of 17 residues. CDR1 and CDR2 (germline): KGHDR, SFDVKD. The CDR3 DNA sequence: TGTGCCACCAGTGATCCACAAGGGGGGGTTGTAGGGAATGAGCAGTTCTTC. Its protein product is CATSDPQGGVVGNEQFF.

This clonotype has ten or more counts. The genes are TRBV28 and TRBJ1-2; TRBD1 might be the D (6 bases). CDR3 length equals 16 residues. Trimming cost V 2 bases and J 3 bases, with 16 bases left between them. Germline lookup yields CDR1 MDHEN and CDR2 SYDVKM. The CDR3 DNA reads TGTGCCAGCAGTTTAGAGGGGGGGGCAGCGGACTATGGCTACACCTTC. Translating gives CASSLEGGAADYGYTF.

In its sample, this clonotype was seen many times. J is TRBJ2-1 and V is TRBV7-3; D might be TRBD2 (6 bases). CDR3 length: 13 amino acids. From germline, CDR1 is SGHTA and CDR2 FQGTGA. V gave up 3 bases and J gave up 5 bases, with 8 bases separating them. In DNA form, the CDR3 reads TGTGCCAGCAGCTTCGGACTAAACAATGAGCAGTTCTTC. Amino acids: CASSFGLNNEQFF.

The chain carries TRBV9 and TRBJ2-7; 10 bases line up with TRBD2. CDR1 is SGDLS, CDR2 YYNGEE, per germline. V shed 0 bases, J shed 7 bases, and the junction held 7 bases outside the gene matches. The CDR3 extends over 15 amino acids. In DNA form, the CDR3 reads TGTGCCAGCAGCGTAGGTGGGCTAGCGGGAGTGGAGCAGTACTTC. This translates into CASSVGGLAGVEQYF. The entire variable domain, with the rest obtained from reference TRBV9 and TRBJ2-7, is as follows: DSGVTQTPKHLITATGQRVTLRCSPRSGDLSVYWYQQSLDQGLQFLIQYYNGEERAKGNILERFSAQQFPDLHSELNLSSLELGDSALYFCASSVGGLAGVEQYFGPGTRLTVT.

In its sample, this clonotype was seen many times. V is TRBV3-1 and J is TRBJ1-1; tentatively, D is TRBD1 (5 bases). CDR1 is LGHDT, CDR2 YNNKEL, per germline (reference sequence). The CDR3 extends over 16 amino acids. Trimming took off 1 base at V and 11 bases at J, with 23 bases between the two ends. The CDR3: CASSQGDGASWVDAFF. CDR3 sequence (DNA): TGTGCCAGCAGCCAAGGGGACGGGGCATCTTGGGTTGATGCTTTCTTT.

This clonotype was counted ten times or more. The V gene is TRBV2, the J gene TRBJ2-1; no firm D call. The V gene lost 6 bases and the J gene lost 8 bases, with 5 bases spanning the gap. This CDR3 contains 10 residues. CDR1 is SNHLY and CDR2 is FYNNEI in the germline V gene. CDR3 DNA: TGTGCCAGCAGCGGCCATGAGCAGTTCTTC. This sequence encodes CASSGHEQFF.

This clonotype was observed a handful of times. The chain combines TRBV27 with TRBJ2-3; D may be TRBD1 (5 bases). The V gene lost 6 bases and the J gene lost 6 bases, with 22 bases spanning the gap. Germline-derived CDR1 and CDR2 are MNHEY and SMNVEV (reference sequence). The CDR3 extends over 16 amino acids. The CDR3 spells CASRSLQAVGRDTQYF. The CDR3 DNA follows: TGTGCCAGCAGGTCATTACAGGCCGTTGGACGGGATACGCAGTATTTT.

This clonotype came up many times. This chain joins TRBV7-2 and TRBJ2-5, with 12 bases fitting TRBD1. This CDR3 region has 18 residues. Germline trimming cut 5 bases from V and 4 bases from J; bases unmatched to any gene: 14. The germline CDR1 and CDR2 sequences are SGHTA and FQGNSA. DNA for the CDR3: TGTGCCAGCAGCCGACCGGGACAGGGGGCTGGAGTATCAGAGACCCAGTACTTC. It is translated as CASSRPGQGAGVSETQYF.

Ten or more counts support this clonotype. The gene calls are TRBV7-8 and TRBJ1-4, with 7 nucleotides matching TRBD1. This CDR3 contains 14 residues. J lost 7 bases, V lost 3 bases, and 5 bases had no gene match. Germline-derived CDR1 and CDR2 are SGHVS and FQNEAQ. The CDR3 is CASSFDRAVEKLFF. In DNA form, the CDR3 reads TGTGCCAGCAGCTTTGACAGGGCGGTTGAAAAACTGTTTTTT.

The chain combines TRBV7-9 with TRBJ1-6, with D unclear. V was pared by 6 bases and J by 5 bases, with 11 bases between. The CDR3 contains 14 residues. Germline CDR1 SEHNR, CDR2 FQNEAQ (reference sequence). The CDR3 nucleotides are TGTGCCAGCAGAAAAGACGGGAATAATTCACCCCTCCACTTT. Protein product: CASRKDGNNSPLHF.

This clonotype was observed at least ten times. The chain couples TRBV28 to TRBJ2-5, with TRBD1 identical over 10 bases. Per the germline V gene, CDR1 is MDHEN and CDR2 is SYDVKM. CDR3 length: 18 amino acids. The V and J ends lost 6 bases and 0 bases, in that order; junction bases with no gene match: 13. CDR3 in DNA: TGTGCCAGCAGGCCGGGACAGGGGTCCTCTTGGTACCAAGAGACCCAGTACTTC. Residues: CASRPGQGSSWYQETQYF.

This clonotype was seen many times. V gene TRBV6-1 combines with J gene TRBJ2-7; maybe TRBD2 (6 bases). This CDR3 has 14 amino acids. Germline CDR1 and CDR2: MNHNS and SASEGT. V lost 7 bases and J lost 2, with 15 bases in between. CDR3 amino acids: CASTQLPGAYEQYF. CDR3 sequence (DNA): TGTGCCAGCACCCAGCTCCCGGGAGCCTACGAGCAGTACTTC.

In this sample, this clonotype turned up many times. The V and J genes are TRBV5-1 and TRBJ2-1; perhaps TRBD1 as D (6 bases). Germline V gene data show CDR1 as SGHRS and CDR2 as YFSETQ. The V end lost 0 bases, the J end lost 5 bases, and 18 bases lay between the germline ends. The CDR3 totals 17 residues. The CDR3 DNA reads TGCGCCAGCAGCTTGGGTTTTGGGGGCAGTATCGACAATGAGCAGTTCTTC. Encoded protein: CASSLGFGGSIDNEQFF. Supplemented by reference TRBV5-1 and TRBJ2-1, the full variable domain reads KAGVTQTPRYLIKTRGQQVTLSCSPISGHRSVSWYQQTPGQGLQFLFEYFSETQRNKGNFPGRFSGRQFSNSRSEMNVSTLELGDSALYLCASSLGFGGSIDNEQFFGPGTRLTVL.

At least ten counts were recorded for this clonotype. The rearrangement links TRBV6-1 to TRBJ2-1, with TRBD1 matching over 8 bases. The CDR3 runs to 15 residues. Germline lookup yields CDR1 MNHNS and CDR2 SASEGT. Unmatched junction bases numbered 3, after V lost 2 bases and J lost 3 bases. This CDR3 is CASSEFGQGYNEQFF. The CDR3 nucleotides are TGTGCCAGCAGTGAATTCGGACAGGGCTACAATGAGCAGTTCTTC.

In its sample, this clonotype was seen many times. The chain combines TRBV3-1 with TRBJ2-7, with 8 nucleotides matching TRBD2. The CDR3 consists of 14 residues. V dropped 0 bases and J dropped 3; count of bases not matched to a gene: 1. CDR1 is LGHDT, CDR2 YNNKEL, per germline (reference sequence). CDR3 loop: CASSQESGSYEQYF. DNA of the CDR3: TGTGCCAGCAGCCAAGAGAGCGGGAGCTACGAGCAGTACTTC.

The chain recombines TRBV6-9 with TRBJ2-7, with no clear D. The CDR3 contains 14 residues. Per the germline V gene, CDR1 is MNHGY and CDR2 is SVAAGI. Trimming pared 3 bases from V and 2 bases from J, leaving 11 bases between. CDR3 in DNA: TGTGCCAGCAGTTACGATTCCTCTCCCTACGAGCAGTACTTC. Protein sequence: CASSYDSSPYEQYF.

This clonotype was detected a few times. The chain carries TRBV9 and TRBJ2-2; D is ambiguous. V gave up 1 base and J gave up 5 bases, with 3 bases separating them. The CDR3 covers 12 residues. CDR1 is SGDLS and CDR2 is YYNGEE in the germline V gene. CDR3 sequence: CASSVRTGELFF. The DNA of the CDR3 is TGTGCCAGCAGCGTACGAACCGGGGAGCTGTTTTTT.